These 17 T cell receptor beta chains share one sample of origin, sequenced in a study of blood T cell repertoires in COVID-19. Produced via immunoSEQ multiplex PCR; TCRdb's table is partial and in-frame only. The sample consists of roughly 340,000 clones, approximately 89% of them appearing once. The sequenced sample consisted of PBMCs or T cells enriched from blood (not recorded which). Receptor source: a man aged 40-49 years in a cohort exposed to, infected with or recovered from COVID-19 (not recorded which).

This sequence joins TRBV12-3 or TRBV12-4 and TRBJ1-5; 7 nucleotides match TRBD1. With 6 bases clipped from V and 10 bases from J, the junction kept 9 bases outside the gene matches. The CDR3 loop spans 13 amino acids. In DNA, the CDR3 is TGTGCCAGCAGCCAAACGGAGGGGGCTCCCCAGCATTTT. The encoded protein is CASSQTEGAPQHF.

The chain carries TRBV25-1 and TRBJ2-7; D unclear. V gave up 10 bases and J gave up 3 bases, with 16 bases separating them. The CDR3 has 13 amino acids. CDR1 is MGHDK, CDR2 SYGVNS, per germline. The CDR3 coding sequence is TGTGCCACTCGGTTCTATGCCGACTACGAGCAGTACTTC. As protein: CATRFYADYEQYF.

The chain recombines TRBV9 with TRBJ2-7; a possible D gene is TRBD1 (6 bases). This CDR3 is built from 13 residues. V lost 2 bases to trimming and J lost 5 bases, with 11 bases between them. Germline V gene lookup returns CDR1 SGDLS and CDR2 YYNGEE. CDR3 bases: TGTGCCAGCAGCGTGGCAGGGGACCACGAGCAGTACTTC. Its protein product is CASSVAGDHEQYF.

This clone was recorded once. The chain uses TRBV7-6 and TRBJ2-2; 8 positions match TRBD2. The CDR3 consists of 15 residues. Looked up from germline, CDR1 is SGHVS and CDR2 is FNYEAQ. Germline trimming cut 1 base from V and 5 bases from J; bases unmatched to any gene: 3. Here the CDR3 reads CASSLGVAGTGELFF. DNA of the CDR3: TGTGCCAGCAGCTTAGGAGTAGCGGGAACCGGGGAGCTGTTTTTT.

The chain uses TRBV5-6 and TRBJ2-1; TRBD2 aligns across 7 bases. The CDR3 is 17 amino acids. Germline V gives CDR1 SGHDT, CDR2 YYEEEE. The V gene end was trimmed by 2 bases and the J gene end by 2 bases; junction bases not matched to a gene: 10. Here the CDR3 reads CASSFFRSSGTYNEQFF. As DNA, the CDR3 is TGTGCCAGCAGCTTCTTTAGGTCTAGCGGTACCTACAATGAGCAGTTCTTC.

This chain links TRBV5-1 with TRBJ1-2; 11 bases map to TRBD1. J gave up 1 base and V 4 bases, and 3 bases lay outside the gene matches. Germline-derived CDR1 and CDR2 are SGHRS and YFSETQ. The CDR3 covers 15 residues. This CDR3 is CASSRTGGHNYGYTF. Here the CDR3 DNA reads TGCGCCAGCAGCAGGACAGGGGGCCATAACTATGGCTACACCTTC.

V gene TRBV18 combines with J gene TRBJ2-3; 7 positions agree with TRBD1. This CDR3 contains 16 residues. In germline, CDR1 is KGHSH, CDR2 LQKENI. J gave up 0 bases and V 0 bases, and 3 bases lay outside the gene matches. Here the CDR3 reads CASSPPEGASTDTQYF. As DNA, the CDR3 is TGTGCCAGCTCACCACCTGAGGGGGCTAGCACAGATACGCAGTATTTT.

V and J are TRBV28 and TRBJ1-2; 9 bases are a match to TRBD1. V trimming: 3 bases; J trimming: 3 bases; junction bases outside the gene matches: 11. The CDR3 covers 17 residues. CDR1 MDHEN and CDR2 SYDVKM come from the germline V gene. The DNA for the CDR3 is TGTGCCAGCAGTTTCCCAACCGGGACAGGGTATTACTATGGCTACACCTTC. Residues: CASSFPTGTGYYYGYTF.

In nucleotides, the CDR3 is TGTGCCAGCAGCGGGCAGGGGAATTCACCCCTCCACTTT. It is translated as CASSGQGNSPLHF. The chain employs TRBV5-6 and TRBJ1-6; a possible D gene is TRBD1 (6 bases). V was cut by 4 bases and J by 7 bases, with 9 bases left in between. CDR3 length equals 13 residues. Germline V lookup: CDR1 SGHDT, CDR2 YYEEEE. The full variable domain, its missing parts supplied by reference TRBV5-6 and TRBJ1-6, is DAGVTQSPTHLIKTRGQQVTLRCSPKSGHDTVSWYQQALGQGPQFIFQYYEEEERQRGNFPDRFSGHQFPNYSSELNVNALLLGDSALYLCASSGQGNSPLHFGNGTRLTVT.

The V and J genes are TRBV30 and TRBJ2-2; 9 bases align to TRBD1. V dropped 0 bases and J dropped 2; count of bases not matched to a gene: 4. CDR3 length: 16 amino acids. Per germline, CDR1 GTSNPN and CDR2 SVGIG (reference sequence). Here the CDR3 DNA reads TGTGCCTGGAGTGTAGGTACAGGGGGCAACACCGGGGAGCTGTTTTTT. Protein product: CAWSVGTGGNTGELFF.

This CDR3 reads CASSQDPAEYNEQFF. Here the CDR3 DNA reads TGTGCCAGCAGCCAAGACCCAGCGGAATACAATGAGCAGTTCTTC. V and J are TRBV3-1 (or the pseudogene TRBV3-2) and TRBJ2-1, with D maybe TRBD2 (5 bases). Germline V gene sequence: CDR1 LGHDT, CDR2 YNNKEL (reference sequence). The ends were cut back, 0 bases at V and 4 bases at J, with 10 bases in the middle. The CDR3 contains 15 residues.

This clone was recorded only once. The chain recombines TRBV19 with TRBJ1-4; maybe TRBD1 (5 bases). The V end was cut by 3 bases, the J end by 8 bases, with 13 bases between. Germline V gene lookup returns CDR1 LNHDA and CDR2 SQIVND (reference sequence). This CDR3 region has 14 residues. The CDR3 sequence: CASSIRRGSEKLFF. In nucleotides, the CDR3 is TGTGCCAGTAGTATCCGGAGGGGAAGCGAAAAACTGTTTTTT.

Points on this clone: Other DNA sequences in the sample encode the same CDR3. The chain combines TRBV30 with TRBJ1-3; perhaps TRBD1 as D (6 bases). Germline V CDR1 and CDR2: GTSNPN, SVGIG (reference sequence). This CDR3 has 14 residues. Between the trimmed V and J ends, which lost 0 bases and 2 bases, there was a span of 8 bases. The CDR3 reads CAWSVGGTGNTIYF. The CDR3 DNA follows: TGTGCCTGGAGTGTTGGGGGCACTGGAAACACCATATATTTT.

CDR3 residues: CASSEAQGNQPQHF. In DNA, the CDR3 is TGTGCCAGCAGTGAAGCGCAGGGCAATCAGCCCCAGCATTTT. The rearrangement uses TRBV2 and TRBJ1-5; D not certain. The CDR3 runs 14 residues. Germline V gives CDR1 SNHLY, CDR2 FYNNEI. V lost 0 bases and J 2 bases, leaving 5 bases between the germline ends.

The chain joins TRBV5-1 to TRBJ2-2, with D possibly being TRBD1 (5 bases). V was pared by 2 bases and J by 1 base, with 6 bases between. Germline V lookup: CDR1 SGHRS, CDR2 YFSETQ. The CDR3 has 14 amino acids. The CDR3: CASSFDRNTGELFF. The DNA for the CDR3 is TGCGCCAGCAGCTTTGACAGGAACACCGGGGAGCTGTTTTTT. The full variable domain, rest sourced from reference TRBV5-1 and TRBJ2-2, is KAGVTQTPRYLIKTRGQQVTLSCSPISGHRSVSWYQQTPGQGLQFLFEYFSETQRNKGNFPGRFSGRQFSNSRSEMNVSTLELGDSALYLCASSFDRNTGELFFGEGSRLTVL.

The chain carries TRBV6-1 and TRBJ1-2, with 7 bases fitting TRBD1. The CDR3 spans 15 residues. V was clipped by 0 bases and J by 8 bases; unmatched bases: 9. From germline, CDR1 is MNHNS and CDR2 SASEGT. In DNA form, the CDR3 reads TGTGCCAGCAGTGAAGCCCCTGAAAGGGGGCGAGGCTACACCTTC. Amino acid sequence: CASSEAPERGRGYTF.

The gene calls are TRBV24-1 and TRBJ2-6, with unresolved D. Germline lookup yields CDR1 KGHDR and CDR2 SFDVKD. V lost 12 bases and J lost 2, with 28 bases in between. CDR3 length: 19 residues. The CDR3 sequence: CAGGEADVFGMAGANVLTF. The CDR3, as DNA: TGTGCCGGCGGAGAGGCCGACGTTTTCGGTATGGCTGGGGCCAACGTCCTGACTTTC.